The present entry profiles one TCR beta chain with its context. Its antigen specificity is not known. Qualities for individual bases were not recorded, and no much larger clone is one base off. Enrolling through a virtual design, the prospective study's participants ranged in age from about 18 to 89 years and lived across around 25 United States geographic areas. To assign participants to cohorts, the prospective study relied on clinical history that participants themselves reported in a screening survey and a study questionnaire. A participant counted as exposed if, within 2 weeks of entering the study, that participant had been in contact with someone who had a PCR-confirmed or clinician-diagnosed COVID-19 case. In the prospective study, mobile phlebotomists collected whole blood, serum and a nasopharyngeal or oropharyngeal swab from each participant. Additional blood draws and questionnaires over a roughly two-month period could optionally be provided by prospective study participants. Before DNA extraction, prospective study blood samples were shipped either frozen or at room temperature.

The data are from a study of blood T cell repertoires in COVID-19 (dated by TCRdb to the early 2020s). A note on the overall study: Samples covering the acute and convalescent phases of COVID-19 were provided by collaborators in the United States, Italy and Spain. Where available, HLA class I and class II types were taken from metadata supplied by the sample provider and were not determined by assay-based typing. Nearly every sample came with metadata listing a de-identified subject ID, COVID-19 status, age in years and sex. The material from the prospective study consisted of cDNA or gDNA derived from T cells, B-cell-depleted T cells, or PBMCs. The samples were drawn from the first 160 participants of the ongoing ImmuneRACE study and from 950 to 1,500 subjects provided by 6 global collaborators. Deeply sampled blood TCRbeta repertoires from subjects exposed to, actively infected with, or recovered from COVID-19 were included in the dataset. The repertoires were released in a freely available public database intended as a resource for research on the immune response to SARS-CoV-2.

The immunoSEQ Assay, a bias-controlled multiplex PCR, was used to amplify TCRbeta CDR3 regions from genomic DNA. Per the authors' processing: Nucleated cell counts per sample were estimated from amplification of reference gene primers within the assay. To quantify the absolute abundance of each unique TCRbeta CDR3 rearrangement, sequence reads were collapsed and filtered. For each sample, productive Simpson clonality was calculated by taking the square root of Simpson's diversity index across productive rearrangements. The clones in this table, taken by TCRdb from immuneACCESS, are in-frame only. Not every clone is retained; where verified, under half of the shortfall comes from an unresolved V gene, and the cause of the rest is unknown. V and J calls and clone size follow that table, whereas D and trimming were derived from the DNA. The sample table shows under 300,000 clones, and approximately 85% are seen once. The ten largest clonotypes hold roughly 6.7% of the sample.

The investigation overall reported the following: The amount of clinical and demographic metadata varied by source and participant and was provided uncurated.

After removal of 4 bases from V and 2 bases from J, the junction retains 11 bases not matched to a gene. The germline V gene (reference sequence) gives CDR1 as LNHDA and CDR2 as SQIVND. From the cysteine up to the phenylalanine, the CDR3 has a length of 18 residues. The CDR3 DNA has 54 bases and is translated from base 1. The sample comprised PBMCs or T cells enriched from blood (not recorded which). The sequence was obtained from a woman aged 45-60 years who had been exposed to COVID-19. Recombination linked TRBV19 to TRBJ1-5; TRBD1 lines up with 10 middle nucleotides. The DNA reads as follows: TGTGCCAGTAGTAGGGACAGGGGCCGTCCCGGGGGCAATCAGCCCCAGCATTTT. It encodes CASSRDRGRPGGNQPQHF.